This note documents a single T cell receptor beta chain sequence. Its cognate antigen has yet to be identified. Per-nucleotide qualities are absent, and no much larger clonotype sits a single base away. The CDR3 runs 16 amino acids, cysteine and phenylalanine included. Of the read, only the CDR3 DNA is kept; its 48 bases are in frame from base 1. Per the germline V gene (reference sequence), MNHEY is the CDR1 and SMNVEV is the CDR2. The junction shows trimming of 5 bases on V and 2 bases on J, and the gene matches do not reach 9 bases of it. Libraries were built with the immunoSEQ multiplex PCR assay. The table comes from immuneACCESS by way of TCRdb, which keeps in-frame sequences with V and J called. Part of the clones is missing from these tables; in studies checked, under half for an unresolved V gene and the rest for unknown reasons. A total of around 100,000 clones appear in this sample, 91% of them only once. The ten largest clones take up about 3.5% of the sample.

This sample is part of a study of T cell changes during pregnancy in multiple sclerosis (dated by TCRdb to between 2018 and 2020). General notes on the study: Changes in the T cell repertoire over the course of pregnancy were examined in this study in women with multiple sclerosis.

In this chain, TRBV27 is recombined with TRBJ1-5, with TRBD1 matching 7 junction bases. The clonotype originates from a female donor with multiple sclerosis, enrolled in a pregnancy study. The material sequenced was peripheral blood, taken after pregnancy. The CDR3 sequence is CASSRDRERGNQPQHF. The bases are TGTGCCAGCAGTAGAGACAGGGAAAGGGGCAATCAGCCCCAGCATTTT.